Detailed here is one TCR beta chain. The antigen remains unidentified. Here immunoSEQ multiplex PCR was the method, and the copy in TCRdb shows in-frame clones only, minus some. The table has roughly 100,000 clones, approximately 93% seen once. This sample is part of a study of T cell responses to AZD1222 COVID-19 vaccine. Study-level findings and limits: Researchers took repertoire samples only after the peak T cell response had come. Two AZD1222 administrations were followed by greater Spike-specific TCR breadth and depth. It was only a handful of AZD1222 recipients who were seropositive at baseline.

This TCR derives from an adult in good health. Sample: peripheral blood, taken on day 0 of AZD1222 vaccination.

The CDR3 protein is CASHRATNEKLFF. The CDR3 region has the DNA TGTGCCAGCCACAGGGCAACTAATGAAAAACTGTTTTTT. V and J are TRBV2 and TRBJ1-4; a possible D gene is TRBD1 (6 bases). Germline V lookup: CDR1 SNHLY, CDR2 FYNNEI. Trimming pared 8 bases from V and 0 bases from J, leaving 7 bases between. The CDR3 has 13 residues.